This T cell receptor beta chain was found in a study of blood T cells in healthy people across ages (dated by TCRdb to 2015 to 2017). For the wider study: Template switching captured roughly one uniquely barcoded TCR beta cDNA molecule per two T cells in model experiments. Two additional independent replicas of 1 million unique cDNA reads from the same blood draw were analyzed for two donors (one aged 18 to 30 and one aged 80 or older). The donors were divided into four age groups: young (average about 16 years), middle-aged (approximately 39), aged (about 61) and long-lived (82). The study measured age-related changes in TCR beta repertoire diversity using deep sequencing normalized with unique cDNA molecular identifiers. Donors of different ages were randomly distributed across sequencing lanes to avoid experimental bias.

The library was generated by 5' RACE. The run used an Illumina HiSeq 2500. A second PCR of roughly 7 to 11 cycles was performed with a sample-barcoded 5' primer and a J-beta primer mix. A unique molecular identifier was introduced onto each TCR beta cDNA molecule by a template-switch 5' adaptor carrying 12 random nucleotides. At least 3 million CDR3-containing paired-end reads were obtained from each sample. First-strand cDNA was synthesized from all RNA with the Mint cDNA synthesis kit, primed by a TRBC-specific oligonucleotide. Following uracil-DNA glycosylase treatment, a first 18-cycle PCR with universal primers M1SS and BC2_uni_R was performed on all cDNA. Regarding the original processing steps: Each sample was normalized by randomly selecting 1 million high-quality reads, each carrying a distinct molecular identifier. Reads sharing molecular identifiers were discarded rather than binned into consensus sequences. CDR3 identification, clonotype clustering and error correction used MiTCR with a Q25 quality threshold and the strictest error-elimination algorithm. A nonparametric unseen species model using Euler transformation provided a lower-bound estimate of total TCR beta diversity. Using fastp at Q25 and MiXCR, TCRdb reprocessed the public reads and kept productive beta chains. One record per CDR3 amino acid sequence lists the most common genes and DNA. The authors' filters were not applied to this entry. The sample yields about 1.6 million distinct CDR3 sequences; 34% were counted once. The ten largest make up about 11% of the sample.

Study-level results and caveats: Compared with the aged group, the long-lived group had more naive CD4+ T cells, fewer expanded clones and increased TCR diversity, suggesting age selection. Estimates of total diversity based on one million sequenced T cells were regarded as lower bounds and as underestimates. Because the CMV infection status of the donors was unknown, age-related changes in expanded clonotypes may potentially have been confounded. Observed TCR beta diversity correlated strongly with the percentage of naive T cells measured by flow cytometry. Observed TCR beta diversity per million T cells fell roughly linearly with age, and a significant reduction was already apparent by age around 44. Because profiling used bulk unsorted PBMCs, naive and antigen-experienced compartments could not be compared conclusively.

Systemically healthy Caucasian individuals from Russia, roughly 40 in total and aged roughly 6 to 100 years, were included as donors. Ten milliliters of peripheral blood were drawn from each donor into EDTA-treated Vacutainer tubes. Ficoll-Paque density-gradient centrifugation was used to isolate PBMCs, with at least 6.5 million per sample. Trizol reagent was used to extract total RNA from the PBMCs, yielding at least 6 micrograms per sample. For every donor, flow cytometry on a PBMC aliquot measured the percentage of naive CD45RAhigh/CD27high T cells. This clonotype was counted between two and nine times. Its cognate antigen has yet to be identified. Per-base qualities were not stored, and no clone one base away is much larger. CDR1 is given as WSHSY and CDR2 as SAAADI, both from the germline V gene. The CDR3 sequence holds 16 residues, the cysteine and phenylalanine included. Just CDR3 DNA is preserved here, 48 bases in frame from base 1. Trimming takes 2 bases from V and 3 bases from J, and the germline ends sit 14 bases apart.

The origin of this receptor is a woman aged 30 to 39 in good health. Sequenced sample: blood. The sequence is built from TRBV10-2 and TRBJ2-4, with TRBD1 tentatively as D gene (6 bases match). The DNA is as follows: TGCGCCAGCAGTGAGGGGGCAGGGGCCCTCAAAAACATTCAGTACTTC. The translation is CASSEGAGALKNIQYF.